Listed below are T cell receptor beta chains from one sample, sequenced in a study of OX40 agonist ivuxolimab in advanced cancers. This table comes from immunoSEQ multiplex PCR, and its TCRdb copy is limited to in-frame clones, with some not included. Seen here are 55,000 to 60,000 clones, around 84% observed once, and the top ten hold 0.5% to 0.7%. The starting material was CD4+ or CD8+ T cells sorted from blood, obtained in a trial of the OX40 agonist ivuxolimab. All receptors derive from an adult with an advanced solid tumor such as melanoma, head and neck, liver or kidney cancer. The conserved cysteine and the conserved F or W are not part of the CDR3 here. The D gene is left open where the match is weak. Clone size is stated in some rows and not others, as once, few, many or a class when expanded.

clone size | V gene | D gene | CDR3 protein
once | TRBV15 | - | ATSSWADTSYEQY
- | TRBV2 | - | ASSEESGGRKQF
- | TRBV30 | - | AWRDGNQPQH
- | TRBV4-2 | - | ASSQEVGPNTGELF
- | TRBV2 | - | ASTIQETQY
- | TRBV7-9 | - | ASSLRTVETQY
once | TRBV4-2 | TRBD1 | ASSQDPPVIWTGSDTQY
- | TRBV5-5 | TRBD2 | ASKILAGETQY
- | TRBV7-2 | TRBD1 | ASSLKAGGQPQH
few | TRBV30 | TRBD1 | AWGTTGDSPLH
- | TRBV5-1 | - | ASSYRGKAENEKLF
many | TRBV6-4 | - | ASSGGLDQPQH
- | TRBV28 | TRBD1 | ASRGQGNYGYT
- | TRBV6-5 | - | ASTGIRGTQY
- | TRBV4-1 | - | ASSQVGNQPQH
- | TRBV2 | - | ASSEETATPSSYNSPLH
- | TRBV18 | - | ASSPRLEETQY
- | TRBV11-2 | - | ASSPQLDQY
once | TRBV6-5 | - | ASRRLDGNYGYT
- | TRBV28 | - | ASTRPGLYTEAF
- | TRBV29-1 | - | SARPQVNTEAF
- | TRBV4-2 | - | ASSQDTRYT